One sample yielded the 8 T cell receptor beta chains listed below, sequenced in a study of blood T cell repertoires in COVID-19. Measured with immunoSEQ multiplex PCR; TCRdb has only the in-frame clones, and not every one. The table records about 150,000 clones, about 89% of them present only once. Material for sequencing was peripheral blood. Receptor source: a man in his forties or fifties with acute or convalescent COVID-19.

The chain is built from TRBV28 and TRBJ2-3; TRBD1 is a possible D gene (5 bases). The CDR3 is 12 amino acids. Trimming removed 3 bases from V and 8 bases from J, with 9 bases in between. The V gene's germline CDR1 is MDHEN and CDR2 SYDVKM. Written as DNA, the CDR3 is TGTGCCAGCAGTTTGGGGCCTTTTACGCAGTATTTT. This translates into CASSLGPFTQYF.

The rearrangement joins TRBV25-1 to TRBJ2-2; 11 positions match TRBD1. Germline V gene sequence: CDR1 MGHDK, CDR2 SYGVNS. J gave up 0 bases and V 4 bases, and 1 base lay outside the gene matches. The CDR3 has 16 amino acids. The CDR3 DNA reads TGTGCCAGCAGTGGGGACAGGGGGTCGAACACCGGGGAGCTGTTTTTT. Residues: CASSGDRGSNTGELFF.

Worth noting for this clone: Its ends do not fully match the called genes, so a read error is possible. The CDR3 DNA sequence: TGTGCCAGCAGCTTTGGAGAAATTGGCCCCGAGAACTTT. The encoded protein is CASSFGEIGPENF. The chain combines TRBV7-9 with TRBJ1-6; no firm D call. The CDR3 is 13 amino acids. Germline V gene lookup returns CDR1 SEHNR and CDR2 FQNEAQ (reference sequence).

This clone is a singleton in its sample. The chain employs TRBV4-1 and TRBJ1-2, with D hard to call. The germline gives CDR1 MGHRA, CDR2 YSYEKL. V gave up 0 bases and J gave up 8 bases, with 7 bases separating them. The CDR3 sequence is 12 residues long. The CDR3 DNA reads as TGCGCCAGCAGCCAAGAGAGAACGGGCTACACCTTC. Translation gives CASSQERTGYTF.

The J gene is TRBJ2-2, the V gene TRBV5-1; possibly TRBD1 for D (5 bases). Trimming stripped 2 bases from V and 4 bases from J, with 21 bases between. The germline V gene encodes CDR1 SGHRS and CDR2 YFSETQ. This CDR3 is 18 amino acids long. This CDR3 reads CASSLQDARLIRTGELFF. In DNA, the CDR3 is TGCGCCAGCAGCTTACAGGACGCCCGATTAATCCGCACCGGGGAGCTGTTTTTT.

The genes are TRBV28 and TRBJ2-7, with TRBD2 matching 8 bases. CDR3 size: 15 residues. Germline values: CDR1 MDHEN, CDR2 SYDVKM. V dropped 5 bases and J dropped 6; count of bases not matched to a gene: 12. The CDR3 region is CASSPLGLAGLEQYF. The CDR3 nucleotides are TGTGCCAGCAGTCCCCTCGGTCTAGCGGGCCTCGAGCAGTACTTC.

The CDR3: CASSQPGQGFDEQYF. The DNA for the CDR3 is TGCGCCAGCAGCCAACCGGGACAGGGCTTCGACGAGCAGTACTTC. The chain joins TRBV4-1 to TRBJ2-7; 9 bases align to TRBD1. This CDR3 has 15 residues. Losses at the gene ends were 2 bases for V and 5 bases for J; bases not matched to a gene: 7. The V gene's germline CDR1 is MGHRA and CDR2 YSYEKL.

This chain links TRBV6-5 with TRBJ1-2; D is unclear. Germline values: CDR1 MNHEY, CDR2 SVGAGI. This CDR3 has 14 amino acids. Deletions cut 6 bases from V and 5 bases from J, with 16 bases between. The CDR3 spells CASRKVGEVYGYTF. In DNA, the CDR3 is TGTGCCAGCAGAAAGGTTGGGGAGGTATATGGCTACACCTTC.